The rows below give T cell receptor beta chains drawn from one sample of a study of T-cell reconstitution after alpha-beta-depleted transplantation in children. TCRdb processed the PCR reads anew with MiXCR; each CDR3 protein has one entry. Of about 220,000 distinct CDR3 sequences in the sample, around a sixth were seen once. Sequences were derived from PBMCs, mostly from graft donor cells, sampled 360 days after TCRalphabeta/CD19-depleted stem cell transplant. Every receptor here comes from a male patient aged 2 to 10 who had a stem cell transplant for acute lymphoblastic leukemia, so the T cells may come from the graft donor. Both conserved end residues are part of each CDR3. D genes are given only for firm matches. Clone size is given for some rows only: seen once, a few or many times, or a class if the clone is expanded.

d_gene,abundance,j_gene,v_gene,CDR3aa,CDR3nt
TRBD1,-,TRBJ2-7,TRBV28,CASSFAGQGVFYEQYF,TGTGCCAGCAGTTTCGCGGGACAGGGAGTTTTCTACGAGCAGTACTTC
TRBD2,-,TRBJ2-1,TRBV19,CASSIGSGRVEQFF,TGTGCCAGTAGTATAGGTAGCGGGAGGGTTGAGCAGTTCTTC
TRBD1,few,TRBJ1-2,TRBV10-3,CAITETGGDYGYTF,TGTGCCATCACTGAGACAGGGGGAGACTATGGCTACACCTTC
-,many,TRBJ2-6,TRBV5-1,CASSIQVSGANVLTF,TGCGCCAGCAGCATCCAGGTCTCTGGGGCCAACGTCCTGACTTTC
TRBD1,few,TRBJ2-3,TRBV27,CASSHDREEATDTQYF,TGTGCCAGCAGTCATGACAGGGAAGAGGCCACAGATACGCAGTATTTT
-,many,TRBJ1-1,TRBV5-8,CASSLAGEGEAFF,TGTGCCAGCAGCTTAGCTGGGGAGGGAGAAGCTTTCTTT
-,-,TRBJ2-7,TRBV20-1,CSARKAGSSYEQYF,TGCAGTGCTAGAAAGGCAGGGAGCTCCTACGAGCAGTACTTC
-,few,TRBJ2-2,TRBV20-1,CSARSRRAATGELFF,TGCAGTGCCAGGTCTAGGAGGGCCGCCACCGGGGAGCTGTTTTTT
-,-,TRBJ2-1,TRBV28,CASSLLWDEQFF,TGTGCCAGCAGTTTATTGTGGGATGAGCAGTTCTTC
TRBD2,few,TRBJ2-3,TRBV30,CAWVAGGPSDTQYF,TGTGCCTGGGTAGCGGGGGGGCCTTCAGATACGCAGTATTTT